One and the same sample provided the 23 T cell receptor beta chains below, sequenced in a study of Tregs in tolerant kidney transplant recipients. The assay was immunoSEQ multiplex PCR, and TCRdb's table has in-frame clones only and misses some. Among around 43,000 clones listed, more than 80% were seen once. The sequencing sample was made of Tregs from blood. These receptor sequences come from a human donor in good health.

This rearrangement joins TRBV2 to TRBJ2-2; 9 bases are shared with TRBD1. This CDR3 is 14 amino acids long. V gave up 6 bases and J gave up 4 bases; unmatched junction bases: 3. CDR1 and CDR2 from the germline V gene are SNHLY and FYNNEI. CDR3 region: CASRGTGFTGELFF. The CDR3 DNA reads TGTGCCAGCAGGGGGACAGGGTTCACCGGGGAGCTGTTTTTT.

The genes are TRBV13 and TRBJ2-1, with TRBD2 matching 13 bases. Trimming cost V 5 bases and J 2 bases; bases outside gene matches: 9. The V gene's germline CDR1 is PRHDT and CDR2 FYEKMQ (reference sequence). This CDR3 has 18 amino acids. The CDR3 reads CASSPTTSGRYPYNEQFF. In DNA form, the CDR3 reads TGTGCCAGCAGCCCCACGACTAGCGGGAGGTACCCCTACAATGAGCAGTTCTTC.

The chain employs TRBV7-8 and TRBJ1-5; 9 bases are a match to TRBD1. The CDR3 contains 16 residues. CDR1 and CDR2 from the germline V gene are SGHVS and FQNEAQ. Trimming at V came to 5 bases and at J to 0 bases, leaving 5 bases not matched to a gene. Written as DNA, the CDR3 is TGTGCCAGCAGCCATAACAGGGGGCGTAGCAATCAGCCCCAGCATTTT. Its protein product is CASSHNRGRSNQPQHF. The full variable domain, its missing parts supplied by reference TRBV7-8 and TRBJ1-5, is GAGVSQSPRYKVAKRGQDVALRCDPISGHVSLFWYQQALGQGPEFLTYFQNEAQLDKSGLPSDRFFAERPEGSVSTLKIQRTQQEDSAVYLCASSHNRGRSNQPQHFGDGTRLSIL.

The rearrangement links TRBV5-1 to TRBJ2-3, with D uncertain. With 0 bases removed from V and 1 base from J, the gap between germline ends came to 15 bases. Looked up from germline, CDR1 is SGHRS and CDR2 is YFSETQ. There are 17 residues in the CDR3. The CDR3 is CASSLAAVSRRTDTQYF. The CDR3 region has the DNA TGCGCCAGCAGCTTGGCCGCGGTTTCTCGTCGCACAGATACGCAGTATTTT.

This chain connects TRBV9 to TRBJ1-5; D uncertain. The V gene's germline CDR1 is SGDLS and CDR2 YYNGEE. The CDR3 is made up of 15 amino acids. V lost 0 bases and J lost 0, with 7 bases in between. The CDR3 loop is CASSVGGYSNQPQHF. In nucleotides, the CDR3 is TGTGCCAGCAGCGTAGGAGGCTATAGCAATCAGCCCCAGCATTTT.

The V gene is TRBV15, the J gene TRBJ2-5; TRBD2 agrees at 9 bases. The CDR3 runs 16 residues. The germline CDR1 and CDR2 sequences are LNHNV and YYDKDF (reference sequence). Trimming removed 2 bases from V and 1 base from J; junction bases left unmatched: 5. The CDR3 coding sequence is TGTGCCACCAGCAGACTAGCGGGATGGGGCCAAGAGACCCAGTACTTC. Encoded protein: CATSRLAGWGQETQYF.

This sequence joins TRBV27 and TRBJ2-1, with unresolved D. With 5 bases removed from V and 0 bases from J, the gap between germline ends came to 8 bases. This CDR3 is 14 amino acids long. Germline assignment: CDR1 MNHEY and CDR2 SMNVEV (reference sequence). This CDR3 is CASSTPGSYNEQFF. CDR3 bases: TGTGCCAGCAGTACCCCGGGCTCCTACAATGAGCAGTTCTTC.

The V gene is TRBV27, the J gene TRBJ2-3; 7 bases align to TRBD1. Losses at the gene ends were 6 bases for V and 2 bases for J; bases not matched to a gene: 11. This CDR3 contains 16 residues. Germline-derived CDR1 and CDR2 are MNHEY and SMNVEV (reference sequence). This chain's CDR3 is CASRRRDSKPTDTQYF. CDR3 nucleotide sequence: TGTGCCAGCAGACGTCGGGACAGCAAACCCACAGATACGCAGTATTTT.

CDR3 in DNA: TGCGCCAGCAGCTTAATCAGGGGCCCTTTATGGGAGCAGTACTTC. Its translation is CASSLIRGPLWEQYF. V gene TRBV5-1 combines with J gene TRBJ2-5; tentatively, D is TRBD1 (6 bases). The V gene lost 2 bases and the J gene lost 11 bases, with 22 bases spanning the gap. CDR1 is SGHRS and CDR2 is YFSETQ in the germline V gene. The CDR3 loop spans 15 amino acids.

The CDR3 bases are TGCGCCAGCAGTGAGTCGAAAGGGGGGAGCACAGATACGCAGTATTTT. Amino acids: CASSESKGGSTDTQYF. The chain uses TRBV10-1 and TRBJ2-3; D may match TRBD1 or TRBD2 (6 bases each). This CDR3 region has 16 residues. V was trimmed by 0 bases and J by 0 bases, leaving 10 bases between them. Germline loops: CDR1 WNHNN, CDR2 SYGVQD (reference sequence).

A note on this clone: Other DNA sequences of this sample code for an identical CDR3. The genes are TRBV5-1 and TRBJ1-4, with a weak D call TRBD1 (6 bases). Germline CDR1 is SGHRS and CDR2 is YFSETQ. The V end was cut by 2 bases, the J end by 8 bases, with 13 bases between. The CDR3 loop spans 14 amino acids. CDR3 bases: TGCGCCAGCAGCTTAGGGGGGGTTAACGAAAAACTGTTTTTT. It is translated as CASSLGGVNEKLFF. Using reference TRBV5-1 and TRBJ1-4 for the parts outside the CDR3, the full variable domain is KAGVTQTPRYLIKTRGQQVTLSCSPISGHRSVSWYQQTPGQGLQFLFEYFSETQRNKGNFPGRFSGRQFSNSRSEMNVSTLELGDSALYLCASSLGGVNEKLFFGSGTQLSVL.

The chain has TRBV27 and TRBJ1-4; D unclear. Germline V gene sequence: CDR1 MNHEY, CDR2 SMNVEV (reference sequence). The length of the CDR3 is 15 residues. Trimming shortened V by 3 bases and J by 0 bases, and 8 bases separated the two germline ends. The CDR3 bases are TGTGCCAGCAGTTTGGGCGGTGCAACTAATGAAAAACTGTTTTTT. Translated: CASSLGGATNEKLFF.

The chain combines TRBV6-1 with TRBJ2-3; TRBD2 matches 12 bases. J was trimmed by 4 bases and V by 10 bases; bases with no gene match: 6. This CDR3 spans 14 amino acids. Germline V gene lookup returns CDR1 MNHNS and CDR2 SASEGT. The CDR3 sequence: CANRLAGVSDTQYF. In nucleotides, the CDR3 is TGTGCCAACCGACTAGCGGGAGTGTCAGATACGCAGTATTTT.

V is TRBV10-3 and J is TRBJ1-2; 8 bases agree with TRBD1. The junction had 4 bases not matched to a gene; V was cut back by 4 bases and J by 6 bases. The germline V gene encodes CDR1 ENHRY and CDR2 SYGVKD. The CDR3 consists of 13 residues. The CDR3, as DNA: TGTGCCATCAGTGCCGGACAGGGAGATGGCTACACCTTC. The encoded protein is CAISAGQGDGYTF.

The chain carries TRBV2 and TRBJ2-5; 7 nucleotides align to TRBD2. With V trimmed by 4 bases and J by 3 bases, 2 bases remained unmatched. CDR3 size: 13 residues. Germline V gene lookup returns CDR1 SNHLY and CDR2 FYNNEI. The CDR3 loop is CASSGGLEETQYF. For the CDR3, the DNA is TGTGCCAGCAGTGGCGGACTAGAAGAGACCCAGTACTTC. Complete variable domain (other parts from reference TRBV2 and TRBJ2-5): EPEVTQTPSHQVTQMGQEVILRCVPISNHLYFYWYRQILGQKVEFLVSFYNNEISEKSEIFDDQFSVERPDGSNFTLKIRSTKLEDSAMYFCASSGGLEETQYFGPGTRLLVL.

The genes are TRBV15 and TRBJ2-1; D may be TRBD2 (7 bases). The germline V gene has CDR1 LNHNV and CDR2 YYDKDF (reference sequence). The CDR3 is 17 amino acids. Trimming removed 1 base at V and 4 bases at J, with 17 bases between. CDR3 in DNA: TGTGCCACCAGCAGAGTACGGGGGGCCCCCTTTTACAATGAGCAGTTCTTC. It specifies CATSRVRGAPFYNEQFF. The variable domain in full, with the rest retrieved from reference TRBV15 and TRBJ2-1, is DAMVIQNPRYQVTQFGKPVTLSCSQTLNHNVMYWYQQKSSQAPKLLFHYYDKDFNNEADTPDNFQSRRPNTSFCFLDIRSPGLGDTAMYLCATSRVRGAPFYNEQFFGPGTRLTVL.

The chain joins TRBV5-1 to TRBJ2-6; no clear D gene. The CDR3 has 14 amino acids. Per germline, CDR1 SGHRS and CDR2 YFSETQ. Trimming cost V 4 bases and J 0 bases, with 5 bases left between them. CDR3 nucleotides: TGCGCCAGCAGCATGACCTCTGGGGCCAACGTCCTGACTTTC. This translates into CASSMTSGANVLTF.

J is TRBJ2-3 and V is TRBV5-1; the D call may be TRBD1 or TRBD2 (5 bases each). This CDR3 has 14 amino acids. The germline gives CDR1 SGHRS, CDR2 YFSETQ. V lost 4 bases, J lost 2 bases, and 11 bases lay in between. CDR3 sequence reads: CASSAGDLTDTQYF. The CDR3 coding sequence is TGCGCCAGCAGCGCCGGGGACCTCACAGATACGCAGTATTTT.

The chain recombines TRBV5-1 with TRBJ2-2, with a weak D call TRBD2 (5 bases). Germline V gene lookup returns CDR1 SGHRS and CDR2 YFSETQ. The CDR3 is 13 residues long. Trimming pared 3 bases from V and 7 bases from J, leaving 10 bases between. The CDR3 here is CASSSGDVGELFF. The DNA of the CDR3 is TGCGCCAGCAGCTCCGGGGATGTCGGGGAGCTGTTTTTT.

The chain joins TRBV5-4 to TRBJ1-2, with 8 bases fitting TRBD1. The CDR3 is 17 amino acids. The V gene end was trimmed by 3 bases and the J gene end by 0 bases; junction bases not matched to a gene: 10. Germline loops: CDR1 SGHNT, CDR2 YYREEE (reference sequence). CDR3 nucleotide sequence: TGTGCCAGCAGCTGGGCACAGGGGGTCGCGACTAACTATGGCTACACCTTC. Translated: CASSWAQGVATNYGYTF.

The chain has TRBV2 and TRBJ2-2; a weak D match, TRBD1 (5 bases). The CDR3 spans 15 residues. Trimming took 4 bases from V and 5 from J, leaving 14 bases between them. Germline CDR1 SNHLY, CDR2 FYNNEI. This chain's CDR3 is CASSAHRRRTGELFF. The CDR3 DNA is TGTGCCAGCAGTGCGCACAGGCGCCGTACCGGGGAGCTGTTTTTT.

The chain employs TRBV10-1 and TRBJ2-5; 8 nucleotides align to TRBD1. Trimming cost V 5 bases and J 5 bases; bases outside gene matches: 7. Germline assignment: CDR1 WNHNN and CDR2 SYGVQD (reference sequence). The CDR3 covers 14 residues. DNA for the CDR3: TGCGCCAGCAGTAGATCCAGGGGGCAGGAGACCCAGTACTTC. Its translation is CASSRSRGQETQYF.

V usage is TRBV29-1 and J usage is TRBJ2-1; tentative D call: TRBD2 (6 bases). The CDR3 loop spans 13 amino acids. CDR1 is SQVTM, CDR2 ANQGSEA, per germline. The germline V and J ends were trimmed by 5 bases and 0 bases, with 8 bases remaining between them. DNA of the CDR3: TGCAGCGTTCCCGGGAGCTCCTACAATGAGCAGTTCTTC. Encoded protein: CSVPGSSYNEQFF.